This T cell receptor beta chain derives from a study of T cell responses to AZD1222 COVID-19 vaccine. Study-level findings and limits: Distributed over spike, vaccine-associated CD4 TCRs predominated at 160-218 and 743-854. Most donors were white British and more were female, and clonal diversity was possibly underestimated. The study reported that nearly half of spike-specific TCRs target unmutated variant regions. Spike-specific TCR breadth and depth rose after two AZD1222 doses.

Germline V lookup: CDR1 MNHEY, CDR2 SVGEGT. V was shortened by 0 bases and J by 2 bases, with 9 bases between the two germline ends. The CDR3 is 15 residues long. TCRdb keeps only in-frame clones here, not all; method: immunoSEQ multiplex PCR. The sample holds 170,000 or so clones, about nine tenths seen once. A note on this clone: The antigen is not known.

The source of this sequence is an adult in good health. This chain uses TRBV6-2 or TRBV6-3 with TRBJ2-3; TRBD1 or TRBD2 may be the D gene (5 bases each). The starting material was peripheral blood, obtained on day 0 of AZD1222 vaccination. Here the CDR3 DNA reads TGTGCCAGCAGTTACTCGGGACCCAACACAGATACGCAGTATTTT. It yields the protein CASSYSGPNTDTQYF.